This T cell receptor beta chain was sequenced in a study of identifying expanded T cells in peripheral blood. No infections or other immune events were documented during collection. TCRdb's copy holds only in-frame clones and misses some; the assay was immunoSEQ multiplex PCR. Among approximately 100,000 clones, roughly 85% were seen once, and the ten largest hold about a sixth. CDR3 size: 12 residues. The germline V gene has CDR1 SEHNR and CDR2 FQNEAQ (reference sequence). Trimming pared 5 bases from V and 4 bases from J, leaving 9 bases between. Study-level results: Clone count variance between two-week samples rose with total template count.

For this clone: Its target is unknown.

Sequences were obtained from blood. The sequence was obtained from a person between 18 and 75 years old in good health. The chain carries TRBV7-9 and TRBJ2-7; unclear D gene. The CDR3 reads CASSARPYEQYF. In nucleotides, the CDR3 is TGTGCCAGCAGCGCCCGACCTTACGAGCAGTACTTC. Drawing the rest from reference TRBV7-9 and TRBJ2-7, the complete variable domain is DTGVSQNPRHKITKRGQNVTFRCDPISEHNRLYWYRQTLGQGPEFLTYFQNEAQLEKSRLLSDRFSAERPKGSFSTLEIQRTEQGDSAMYLCASSARPYEQYFGPGTRLTVT.